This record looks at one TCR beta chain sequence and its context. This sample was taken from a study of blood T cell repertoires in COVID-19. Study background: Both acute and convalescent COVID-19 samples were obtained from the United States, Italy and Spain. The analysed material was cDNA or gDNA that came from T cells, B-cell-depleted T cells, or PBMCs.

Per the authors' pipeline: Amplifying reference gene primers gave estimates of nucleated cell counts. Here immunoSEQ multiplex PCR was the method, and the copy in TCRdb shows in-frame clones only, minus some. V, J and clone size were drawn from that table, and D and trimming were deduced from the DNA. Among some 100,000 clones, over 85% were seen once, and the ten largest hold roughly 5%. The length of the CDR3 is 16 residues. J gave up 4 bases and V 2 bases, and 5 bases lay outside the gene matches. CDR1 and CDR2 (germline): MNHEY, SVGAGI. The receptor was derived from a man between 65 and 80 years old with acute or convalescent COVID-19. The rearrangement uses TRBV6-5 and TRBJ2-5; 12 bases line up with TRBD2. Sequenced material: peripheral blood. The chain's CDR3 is CASSYATSGGRETQYF. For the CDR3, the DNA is TGTGCCAGCAGTTACGCTACTAGCGGGGGGCGAGAGACCCAGTACTTC.